A selection of T cell receptor beta chains follows, all from one sample in a study of PD-1 blockade in classical Hodgkin lymphoma. TCRdb's copy holds only in-frame clones and misses some; the assay was immunoSEQ multiplex PCR. The data hold around 150,000 clones, with 78% observed a single time. The sample consisted of peripheral blood mononuclear cells (PBMCs), taken before the second cycle of nivolumab. The receptor set was obtained from a human donor with classical Hodgkin lymphoma. The CDR3 runs from the conserved cysteine through the conserved F or W. Each record gives: D gene, J gene, V gene, clone size, CDR3 protein, CDR3 DNA. The D gene is left open where the match is weak. Clone size is given for some rows only: seen once, a few or many times, or a class if the clone is expanded.

d_gene: NA
j_gene: TRBJ1-3
v_gene: TRBV7-9
abundance: NA
CDR3aa: CASRLSGFSGNTIYF
CDR3nt: TGTGCCAGCCGCTTAAGCGGATTCTCCGGAAACACCATATATTTT

d_gene: TRBD2
j_gene: TRBJ2-1
v_gene: TRBV5-1
abundance: NA
CDR3aa: CASSLASGGYNEQFF
CDR3nt: TGCGCCAGCAGCTTGGCTAGCGGGGGATACAATGAGCAGTTCTTC

d_gene: TRBD2
j_gene: TRBJ2-3
v_gene: TRBV4-1
abundance: NA
CDR3aa: CASSERVGGGSTDTQYF
CDR3nt: TGCGCCAGCTCCGAGAGGGTCGGGGGGGGTAGCACAGATACGCAGTATTTT

d_gene: NA
j_gene: TRBJ2-3
v_gene: TRBV10-3
abundance: NA
CDR3aa: CAISGTDTQYF
CDR3nt: TGTGCCATCAGCGGCACAGATACGCAGTATTTT

d_gene: NA
j_gene: TRBJ2-1
v_gene: TRBV27
abundance: few
CDR3aa: CASSPQTRSSYNEQFF
CDR3nt: TGTGCCAGCAGTCCCCAAACAAGGAGCTCCTACAATGAGCAGTTCTTC

d_gene: NA
j_gene: TRBJ2-1
v_gene: TRBV5-1
abundance: NA
CDR3aa: CASSLDSGSYNEQFF
CDR3nt: TGCGCCAGCAGCTTGGACAGCGGCTCCTACAATGAGCAGTTCTTC

d_gene: TRBD1
j_gene: TRBJ1-4
v_gene: TRBV5-1
abundance: NA
CDR3aa: CASSQGQFDEKLFF
CDR3nt: TGCGCCAGCAGCCAGGGACAGTTCGATGAAAAACTGTTTTTT

d_gene: TRBD1
j_gene: TRBJ2-7
v_gene: TRBV15
abundance: NA
CDR3aa: CATSIDRGLYEQYF
CDR3nt: TGTGCCACCAGCATTGACAGGGGGCTCTACGAGCAGTACTTC

d_gene: TRBD2
j_gene: TRBJ2-2
v_gene: TRBV5-1
abundance: NA
CDR3aa: CASCEGGGFTGELFF
CDR3nt: TGCGCCAGCTGCGAGGGCGGGGGGTTCACCGGGGAGCTGTTTTTT

d_gene: TRBD1
j_gene: TRBJ2-7
v_gene: TRBV6-1
abundance: once
CDR3aa: CASSNPGQGRHEQYF
CDR3nt: TGTGCCAGCAGCAACCCGGGACAGGGGCGCCACGAGCAGTACTTC

d_gene: NA
j_gene: TRBJ1-4
v_gene: TRBV5-6
abundance: NA
CDR3aa: CASSLVETQGEKLFF
CDR3nt: TGTGCCAGCAGCTTGGTGGAGACACAGGGTGAAAAACTGTTTTTT

d_gene: NA
j_gene: TRBJ2-2
v_gene: TRBV28
abundance: NA
CDR3aa: CASSPPGGELFF
CDR3nt: TGTGCCAGCAGTCCCCCAGGCGGGGAGCTGTTTTTT

d_gene: NA
j_gene: TRBJ2-5
v_gene: TRBV9
abundance: NA
CDR3aa: CASSVAQGSQETQYF
CDR3nt: TGTGCCAGCAGCGTAGCGCAGGGGAGTCAAGAGACCCAGTACTTC

d_gene: NA
j_gene: TRBJ1-4
v_gene: TRBV2
abundance: NA
CDR3aa: CASRGTENEKLFF
CDR3nt: TGTGCCAGCAGGGGAACGGAGAATGAAAAACTGTTTTTT

d_gene: TRBD2
j_gene: TRBJ2-5
v_gene: TRBV7-2
abundance: NA
CDR3aa: CASSLALAVQETQYF
CDR3nt: TGTGCCAGCAGCTTAGCGCTAGCGGTCCAAGAGACCCAGTACTTC

d_gene: TRBD1
j_gene: TRBJ2-7
v_gene: TRBV6-5
abundance: NA
CDR3aa: CASSPTGTGVYEQYF
CDR3nt: TGTGCCAGCAGTCCAACCGGGACAGGGGTCTACGAGCAGTACTTC

d_gene: TRBD1
j_gene: TRBJ1-2
v_gene: TRBV6-5
abundance: NA
CDR3aa: CANQQGRFGYTF
CDR3nt: TGTGCCAACCAACAGGGGCGATTTGGCTACACCTTC

d_gene: NA
j_gene: TRBJ1-5
v_gene: TRBV25-1
abundance: few
CDR3aa: CASTGGGWGNQPQHF
CDR3nt: TGTGCCAGCACGGGGGGGGGCTGGGGCAATCAGCCCCAGCATTTT

d_gene: NA
j_gene: TRBJ2-1
v_gene: TRBV19
abundance: NA
CDR3aa: CASSIFSGASYNEQFF
CDR3nt: TGTGCCAGTAGTATATTCAGCGGAGCATCCTACAATGAGCAGTTCTTC

d_gene: NA
j_gene: TRBJ1-5
v_gene: TRBV4-1
abundance: NA
CDR3aa: CASSQGWQDPSSNQPQHF
CDR3nt: TGCGCCAGCAGCCAAGGTTGGCAGGACCCTTCTAGCAATCAGCCCCAGCATTTT

d_gene: NA
j_gene: TRBJ2-1
v_gene: TRBV11-2
abundance: NA
CDR3aa: CASSLDPGLEQFF
CDR3nt: TGTGCCAGCAGCTTAGATCCAGGGTTAGAGCAGTTCTTC

d_gene: NA
j_gene: TRBJ2-7
v_gene: TRBV28
abundance: few
CDR3aa: CASSVGASYEQYF
CDR3nt: TGTGCCAGCAGTGTAGGGGCGTCCTACGAGCAGTACTTC

d_gene: NA
j_gene: TRBJ2-3
v_gene: TRBV9
abundance: NA
CDR3aa: CASSLRASTDTQYF
CDR3nt: TGTGCCAGCAGCTTGCGGGCGTCCACAGATACGCAGTATTTT

d_gene: TRBD2
j_gene: TRBJ2-7
v_gene: TRBV10-3
abundance: NA
CDR3aa: CAISAYLERGVAYEQYF
CDR3nt: TGTGCCATCAGTGCCTACCTGGAGCGGGGGGTTGCCTACGAGCAGTACTTC

d_gene: NA
j_gene: TRBJ1-6
v_gene: TRBV27
abundance: NA
CDR3aa: CASSLVPVKAYNSPLHF
CDR3nt: TGTGCCAGCAGTTTAGTTCCGGTTAAGGCCTATAATTCACCCCTCCACTTT

d_gene: TRBD1
j_gene: TRBJ1-1
v_gene: TRBV5-1
abundance: NA
CDR3aa: CASSFRDRGSLGNTEAFF
CDR3nt: TGCGCCAGCAGCTTCCGGGACAGGGGGTCTTTGGGGAACACTGAAGCTTTCTTT

d_gene: TRBD2
j_gene: TRBJ2-5
v_gene: TRBV28
abundance: NA
CDR3aa: CASSLRLAGAAETQYF
CDR3nt: TGTGCCAGCAGTCTCAGACTAGCGGGAGCGGCAGAGACCCAGTACTTC

d_gene: TRBD1
j_gene: TRBJ1-1
v_gene: TRBV6-5
abundance: NA
CDR3aa: CASSYSGTGLEAFF
CDR3nt: TGTGCCAGCAGTTACTCTGGGACAGGTCTAGAAGCTTTCTTT

d_gene: NA
j_gene: TRBJ2-5
v_gene: TRBV5-1
abundance: NA
CDR3aa: CASSLPSQETQYF
CDR3nt: TGCGCCAGCAGCTTGCCCAGTCAAGAGACCCAGTACTTC

d_gene: NA
j_gene: TRBJ1-5
v_gene: TRBV6-5
abundance: once
CDR3aa: CASSYDRNNQPQHF
CDR3nt: TGTGCCAGCAGCTATGACAGGAACAATCAGCCCCAGCATTTT

d_gene: TRBD2
j_gene: TRBJ2-5
v_gene: TRBV27
abundance: once
CDR3aa: CASMRLAGRGAQETQYF
CDR3nt: TGTGCCAGCATGCGTCTAGCGGGGAGGGGGGCCCAAGAGACCCAGTACTTC

d_gene: NA
j_gene: TRBJ1-2
v_gene: TRBV19
abundance: NA
CDR3aa: CASSLLGGYGYGYTF
CDR3nt: TGTGCCAGTAGTCTGCTGGGGGGATATGGCTATGGCTACACCTTC

d_gene: NA
j_gene: TRBJ1-2
v_gene: TRBV19
abundance: NA
CDR3aa: CASSIDKGFYGYTF
CDR3nt: TGTGCCAGTAGTATAGATAAGGGGTTCTATGGCTACACCTTC